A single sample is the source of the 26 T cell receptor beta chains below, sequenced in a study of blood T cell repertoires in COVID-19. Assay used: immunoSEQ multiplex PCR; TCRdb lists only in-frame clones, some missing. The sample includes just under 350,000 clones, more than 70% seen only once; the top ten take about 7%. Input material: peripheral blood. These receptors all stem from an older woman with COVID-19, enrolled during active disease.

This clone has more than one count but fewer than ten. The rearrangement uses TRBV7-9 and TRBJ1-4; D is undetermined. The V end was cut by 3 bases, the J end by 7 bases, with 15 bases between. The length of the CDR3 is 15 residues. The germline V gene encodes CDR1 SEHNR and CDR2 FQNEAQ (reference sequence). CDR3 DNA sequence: TGTGCCAGCAGCTTTGGCCGGGAGGGTGGTGAAAAACTGTTTTTT. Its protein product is CASSFGREGGEKLFF.

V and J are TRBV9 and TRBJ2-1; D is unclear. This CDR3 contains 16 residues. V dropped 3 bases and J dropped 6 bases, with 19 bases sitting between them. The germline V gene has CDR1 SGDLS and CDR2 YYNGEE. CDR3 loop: CASSASAGSYFNEQFF. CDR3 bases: TGTGCCAGCAGCGCCTCGGCCGGGTCTTACTTCAATGAGCAGTTCTTC.

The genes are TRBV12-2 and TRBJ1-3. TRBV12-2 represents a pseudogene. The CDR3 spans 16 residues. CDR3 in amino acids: CASRCGAAPSGNTIYF. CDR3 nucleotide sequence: TGTGCAAGTCGCTGCGGGGCGGCCCCCTCTGGAAACACCATATATTTT.

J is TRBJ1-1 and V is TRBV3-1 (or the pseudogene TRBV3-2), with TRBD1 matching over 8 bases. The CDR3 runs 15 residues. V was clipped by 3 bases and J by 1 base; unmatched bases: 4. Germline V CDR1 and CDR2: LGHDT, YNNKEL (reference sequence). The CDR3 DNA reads TGTGCCAGCAGCCACGGCGGACAGGGGAACACTGAAGCTTTCTTT. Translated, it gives CASSHGGQGNTEAFF.

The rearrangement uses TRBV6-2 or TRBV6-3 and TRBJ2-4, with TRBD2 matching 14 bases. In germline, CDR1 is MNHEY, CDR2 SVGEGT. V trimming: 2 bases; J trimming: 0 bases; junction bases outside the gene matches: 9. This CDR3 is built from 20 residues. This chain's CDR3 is CASSYPLTSGGALAKNIQYF. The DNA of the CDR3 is TGTGCCAGCAGTTACCCCTTGACTAGCGGGGGGGCCCTAGCCAAAAACATTCAGTACTTC.

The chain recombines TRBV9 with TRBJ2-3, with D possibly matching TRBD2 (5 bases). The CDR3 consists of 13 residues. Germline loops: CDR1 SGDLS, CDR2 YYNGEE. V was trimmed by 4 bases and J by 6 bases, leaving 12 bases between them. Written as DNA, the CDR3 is TGTGCCAGCAGCCCACTTAGCGTGGATACGCAGTATTTT. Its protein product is CASSPLSVDTQYF.

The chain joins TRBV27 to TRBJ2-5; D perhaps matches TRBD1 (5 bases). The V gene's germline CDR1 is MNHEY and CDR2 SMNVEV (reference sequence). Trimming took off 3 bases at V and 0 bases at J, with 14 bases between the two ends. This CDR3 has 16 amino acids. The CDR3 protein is CASSFILGQNQETQYF. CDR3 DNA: TGTGCCAGCAGTTTTATCTTGGGGCAGAACCAAGAGACCCAGTACTTC.

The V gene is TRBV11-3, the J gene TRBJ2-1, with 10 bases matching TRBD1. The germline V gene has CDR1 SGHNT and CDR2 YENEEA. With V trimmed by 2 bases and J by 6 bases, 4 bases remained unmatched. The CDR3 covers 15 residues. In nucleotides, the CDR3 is TGTGCCAGCAGCTTATTGGGGACAGGGGTCAATGAGCAGTTCTTC. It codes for CASSLLGTGVNEQFF.

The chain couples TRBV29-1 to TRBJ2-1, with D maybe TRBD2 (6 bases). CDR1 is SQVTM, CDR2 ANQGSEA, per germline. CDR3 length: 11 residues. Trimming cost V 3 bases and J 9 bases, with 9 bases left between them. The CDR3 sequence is CSVEEGSEQFF. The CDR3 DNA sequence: TGCAGCGTTGAGGAGGGGTCTGAGCAGTTCTTC.

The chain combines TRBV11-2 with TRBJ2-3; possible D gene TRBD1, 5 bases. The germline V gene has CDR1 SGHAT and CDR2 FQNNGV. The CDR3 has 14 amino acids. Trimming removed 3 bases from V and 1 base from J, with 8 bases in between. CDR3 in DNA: TGTGCCAGCAGCTTCCAGGGCGGCACAGATACGCAGTATTTT. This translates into CASSFQGGTDTQYF.

CDR3 sequence: CATYRGRDRGSGGELFF. The CDR3 DNA follows: TGTGCCACCTACAGGGGTCGGGACAGGGGAAGTGGCGGGGAGCTGTTTTTT. V gene TRBV24-1 combines with J gene TRBJ2-2, with 10 bases identical to TRBD1. Germline loops: CDR1 KGHDR, CDR2 SFDVKD. Trimming took 9 bases from V and 7 from J; bases not matched to a gene: 16. This CDR3 is 17 amino acids long.

DNA of the CDR3: TGCGCCAGCAGCTTGGGACACGGGGATGAAAAACTGTTTTTT. Protein product: CASSLGHGDEKLFF. This rearrangement joins TRBV5-1 to TRBJ1-4; unclear D gene. V lost 0 bases to trimming and J lost 6 bases, with 9 bases between them. The length of the CDR3 is 14 residues. CDR1 SGHRS and CDR2 YFSETQ come from the germline V gene.

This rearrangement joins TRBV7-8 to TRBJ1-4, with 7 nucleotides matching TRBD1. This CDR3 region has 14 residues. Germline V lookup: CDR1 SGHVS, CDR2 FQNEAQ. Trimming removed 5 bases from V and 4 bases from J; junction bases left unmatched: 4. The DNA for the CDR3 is TGTGCCAGCAGCGGGGACAGTCGTAATGAAAAACTGTTTTTT. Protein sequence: CASSGDSRNEKLFF.

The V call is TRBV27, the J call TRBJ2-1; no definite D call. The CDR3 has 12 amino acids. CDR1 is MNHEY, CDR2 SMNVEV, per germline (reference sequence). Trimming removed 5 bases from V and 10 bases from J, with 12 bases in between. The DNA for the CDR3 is TGTGCCAGCAGTCCACCAGATCACGAGCAGTTCTTC. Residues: CASSPPDHEQFF.

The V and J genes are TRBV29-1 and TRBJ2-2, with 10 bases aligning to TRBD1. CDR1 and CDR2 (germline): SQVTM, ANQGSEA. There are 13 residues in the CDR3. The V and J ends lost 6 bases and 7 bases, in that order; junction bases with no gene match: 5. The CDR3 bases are TGCAGCGTCGGACAGGGGGTGAGCGGGGAGCTGTTTTTT. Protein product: CSVGQGVSGELFF.

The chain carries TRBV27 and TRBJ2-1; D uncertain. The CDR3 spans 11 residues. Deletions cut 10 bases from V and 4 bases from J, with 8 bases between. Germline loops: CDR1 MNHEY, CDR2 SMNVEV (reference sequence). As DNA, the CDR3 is TGTGCCAACTTGACTTACAATGAGCAGTTCTTC. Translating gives CANLTYNEQFF.

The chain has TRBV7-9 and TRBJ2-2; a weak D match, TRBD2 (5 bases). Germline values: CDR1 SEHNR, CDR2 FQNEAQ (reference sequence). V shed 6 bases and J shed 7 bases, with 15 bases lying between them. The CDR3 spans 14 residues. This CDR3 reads CASSDYGAGGELFF. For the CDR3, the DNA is TGTGCCAGCAGTGACTATGGAGCAGGCGGGGAGCTGTTTTTT.

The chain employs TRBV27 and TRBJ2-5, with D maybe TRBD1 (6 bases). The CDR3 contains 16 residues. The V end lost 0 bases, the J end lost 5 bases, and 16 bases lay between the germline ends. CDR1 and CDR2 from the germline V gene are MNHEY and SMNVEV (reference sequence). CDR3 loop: CASSLSGRGPWETQYF. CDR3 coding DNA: TGTGCCAGCAGTTTATCTGGCAGGGGCCCGTGGGAGACCCAGTACTTC.

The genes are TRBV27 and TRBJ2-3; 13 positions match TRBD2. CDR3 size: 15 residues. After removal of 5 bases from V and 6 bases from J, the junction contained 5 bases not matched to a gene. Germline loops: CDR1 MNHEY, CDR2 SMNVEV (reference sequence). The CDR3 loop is CASSRGLAGDDTQYF. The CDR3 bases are TGTGCCAGCAGTCGCGGACTAGCGGGGGATGATACGCAGTATTTT.

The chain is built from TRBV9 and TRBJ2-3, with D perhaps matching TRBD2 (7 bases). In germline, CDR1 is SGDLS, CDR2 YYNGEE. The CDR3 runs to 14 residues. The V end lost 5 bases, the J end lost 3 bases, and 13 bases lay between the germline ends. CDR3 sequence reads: CASSWKGGTDTQYF. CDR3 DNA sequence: TGTGCCAGCAGTTGGAAGGGGGGGACAGATACGCAGTATTTT.

CDR3 residues: CASSAETGGANYGYTF. The DNA for the CDR3 is TGCGCCAGCAGCGCCGAGACAGGAGGAGCTAACTATGGCTACACCTTC. The V call is TRBV5-1, the J call TRBJ1-2, with a weak D call TRBD1 (6 bases). From germline, CDR1 is SGHRS and CDR2 YFSETQ. Trimming removed 4 bases from V and 0 bases from J, with 16 bases in between. This CDR3 has 16 residues.

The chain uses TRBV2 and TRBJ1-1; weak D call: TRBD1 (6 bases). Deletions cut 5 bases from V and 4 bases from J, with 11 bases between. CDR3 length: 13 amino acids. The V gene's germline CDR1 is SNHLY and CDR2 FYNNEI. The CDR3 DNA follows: TGTGCCAGCAGTTCCACAGGGATCACTGAAGCTTTCTTT. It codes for CASSSTGITEAFF. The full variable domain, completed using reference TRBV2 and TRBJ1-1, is EPEVTQTPSHQVTQMGQEVILRCVPISNHLYFYWYRQILGQKVEFLVSFYNNEISEKSEIFDDQFSVERPDGSNFTLKIRSTKLEDSAMYFCASSSTGITEAFFGQGTRLTVV.

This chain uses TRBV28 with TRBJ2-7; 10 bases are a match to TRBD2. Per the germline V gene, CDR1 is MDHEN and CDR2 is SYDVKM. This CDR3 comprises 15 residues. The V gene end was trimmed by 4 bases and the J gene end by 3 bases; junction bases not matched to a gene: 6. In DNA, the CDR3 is TGTGCCAGCAGTTGGCCGACTAGCGGGCACTACGAGCAGTACTTC. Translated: CASSWPTSGHYEQYF. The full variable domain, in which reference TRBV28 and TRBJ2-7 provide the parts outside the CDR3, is DVKVTQSSRYLVKRTGEKVFLECVQDMDHENMFWYRQDPGLGLRLIYFSYDVKMKEKGDIPEGYSVSREKKERFSLILESASTNQTSMYLCASSWPTSGHYEQYFGPGTRLTVT.

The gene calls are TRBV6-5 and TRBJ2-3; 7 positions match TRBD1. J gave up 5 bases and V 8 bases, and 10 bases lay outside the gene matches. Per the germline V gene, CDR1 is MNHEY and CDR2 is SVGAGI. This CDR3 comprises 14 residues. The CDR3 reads CASGRTGRGDTQYF. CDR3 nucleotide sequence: TGTGCCAGCGGCAGGACAGGTAGGGGAGATACGCAGTATTTT.

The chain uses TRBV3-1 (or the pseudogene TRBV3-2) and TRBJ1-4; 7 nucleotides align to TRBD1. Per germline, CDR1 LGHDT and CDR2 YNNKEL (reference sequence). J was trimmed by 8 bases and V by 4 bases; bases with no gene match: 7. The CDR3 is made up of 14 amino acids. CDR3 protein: CASSPPEGAEKLFF. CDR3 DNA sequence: TGTGCCAGCAGCCCTCCGGAGGGGGCAGAAAAACTGTTTTTT.

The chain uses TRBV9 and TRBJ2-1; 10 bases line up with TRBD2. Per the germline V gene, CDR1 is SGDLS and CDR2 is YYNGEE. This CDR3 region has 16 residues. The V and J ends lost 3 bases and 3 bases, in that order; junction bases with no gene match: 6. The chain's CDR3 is CASSDRLAGGYNEQFF. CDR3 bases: TGTGCCAGCAGCGACCGACTAGCGGGTGGCTACAATGAGCAGTTCTTC.